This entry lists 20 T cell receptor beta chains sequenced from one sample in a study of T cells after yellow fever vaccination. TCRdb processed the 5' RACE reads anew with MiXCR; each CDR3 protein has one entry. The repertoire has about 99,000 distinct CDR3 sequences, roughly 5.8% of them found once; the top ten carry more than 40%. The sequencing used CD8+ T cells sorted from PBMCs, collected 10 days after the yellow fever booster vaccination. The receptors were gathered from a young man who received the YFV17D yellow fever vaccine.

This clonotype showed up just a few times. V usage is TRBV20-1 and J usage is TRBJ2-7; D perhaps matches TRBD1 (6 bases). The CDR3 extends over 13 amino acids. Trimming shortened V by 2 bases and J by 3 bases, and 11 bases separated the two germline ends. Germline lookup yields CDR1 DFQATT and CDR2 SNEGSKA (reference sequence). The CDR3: CSARWQGSYEQYF. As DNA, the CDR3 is TGCAGTGCTAGATGGCAGGGGAGCTACGAGCAGTACTTC.

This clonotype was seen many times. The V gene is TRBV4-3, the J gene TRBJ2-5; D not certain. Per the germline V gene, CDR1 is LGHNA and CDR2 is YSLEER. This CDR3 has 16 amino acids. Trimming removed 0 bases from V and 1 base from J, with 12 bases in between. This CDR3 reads CASSQDWGRAQETQYF. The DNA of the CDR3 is TGCGCCAGCAGCCAAGATTGGGGTCGGGCCCAAGAGACCCAGTACTTC.

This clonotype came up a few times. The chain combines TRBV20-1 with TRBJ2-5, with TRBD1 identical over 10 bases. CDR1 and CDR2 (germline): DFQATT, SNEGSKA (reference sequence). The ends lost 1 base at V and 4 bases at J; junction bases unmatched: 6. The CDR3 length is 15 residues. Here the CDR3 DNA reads TGCAGTGCTAGAGCACCGGGGACAGGGGCAGAGACCCAGTACTTC. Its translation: CSARAPGTGAETQYF.

CDR3 DNA: TGCGCCAGCAGCCAAGATTTAGGCCGCCGTAGCAATCAGCCCCAGCATTTT. It is translated as CASSQDLGRRSNQPQHF. V is TRBV4-1 and J is TRBJ1-5; D unclear. Per the germline V gene, CDR1 is MGHRA and CDR2 is YSYEKL. V was shortened by 0 bases and J by 0 bases, with 12 bases between the two germline ends. The CDR3 is made up of 17 amino acids.

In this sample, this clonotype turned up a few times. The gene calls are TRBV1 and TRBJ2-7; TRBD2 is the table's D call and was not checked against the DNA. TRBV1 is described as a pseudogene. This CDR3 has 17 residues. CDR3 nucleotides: TGCACCAGCAGCCAAGATCGTGCGGGGGGGCTCTCCTACGAGCAGTACGTC. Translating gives CTSSQDRAGGLSYEQYV.

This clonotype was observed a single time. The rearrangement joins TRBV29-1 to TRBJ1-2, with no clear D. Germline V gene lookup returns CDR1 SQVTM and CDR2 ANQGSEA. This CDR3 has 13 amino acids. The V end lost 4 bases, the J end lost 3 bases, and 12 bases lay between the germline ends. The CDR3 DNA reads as TGCAGCGTTGGCGACGGGAGGGACTATGGCTACACCTTC. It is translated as CSVGDGRDYGYTF.

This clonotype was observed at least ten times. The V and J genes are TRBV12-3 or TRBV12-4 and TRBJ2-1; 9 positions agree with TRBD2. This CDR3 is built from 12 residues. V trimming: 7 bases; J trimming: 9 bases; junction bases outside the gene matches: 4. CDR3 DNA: TGTGCCAGCATGCTTAGCGGGGGTGAGCAGTTCTTC. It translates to CASMLSGGEQFF.

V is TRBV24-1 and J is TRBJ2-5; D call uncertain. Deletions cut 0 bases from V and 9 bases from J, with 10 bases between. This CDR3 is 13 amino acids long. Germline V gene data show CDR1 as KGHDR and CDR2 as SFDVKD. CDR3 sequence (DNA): TGTGCCACCAGTGATTTGGGTTTAGCTTCCCAGTACTTC. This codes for CATSDLGLASQYF.

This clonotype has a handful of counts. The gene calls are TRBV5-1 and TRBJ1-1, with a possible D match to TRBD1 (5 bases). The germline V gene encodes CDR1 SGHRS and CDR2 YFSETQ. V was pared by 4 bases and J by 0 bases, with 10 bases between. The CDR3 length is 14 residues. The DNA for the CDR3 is TGCGCCAGCAGCCCGACAGACCTGAACACTGAAGCTTTCTTT. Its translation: CASSPTDLNTEAFF.

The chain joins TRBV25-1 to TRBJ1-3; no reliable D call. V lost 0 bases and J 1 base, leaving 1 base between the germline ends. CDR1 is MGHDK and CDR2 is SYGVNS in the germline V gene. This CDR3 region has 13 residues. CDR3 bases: TGTGCCAGCAGTGAATATTCTGGAAACACCATATATTTT. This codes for CASSEYSGNTIYF. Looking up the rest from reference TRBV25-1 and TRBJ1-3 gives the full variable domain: EADIYQTPRYLVIGTGKKITLECSQTMGHDKMYWYQQDPGMELHLIHYSYGVNSTEKGDLSSESTVSRIRTEHFPLTLESARPSHTSQYLCASSEYSGNTIYFGEGSWLTVV.

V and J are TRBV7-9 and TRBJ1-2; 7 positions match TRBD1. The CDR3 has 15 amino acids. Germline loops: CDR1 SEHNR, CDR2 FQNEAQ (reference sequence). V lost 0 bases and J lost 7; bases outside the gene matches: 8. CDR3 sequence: CASSLAGRPGGGYTF. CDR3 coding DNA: TGTGCCAGCAGCTTAGCGGGCCGGCCAGGGGGTGGCTACACCTTC. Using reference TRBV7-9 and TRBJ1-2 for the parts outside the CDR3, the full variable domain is DTGVSQNPRHKITKRGQNVTFRCDPISEHNRLYWYRQTLGQGPEFLTYFQNEAQLEKSRLLSDRFSAERPKGSFSTLEIQRTEQGDSAMYLCASSLAGRPGGGYTFGSGTRLTVV.

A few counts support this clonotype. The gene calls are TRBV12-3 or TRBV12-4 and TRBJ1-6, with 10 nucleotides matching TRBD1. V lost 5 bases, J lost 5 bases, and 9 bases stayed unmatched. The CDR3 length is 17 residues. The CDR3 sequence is CASSMRQGARNNSPLHF. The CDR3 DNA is TGTGCCAGCAGTATGAGACAGGGGGCGAGAAATAATTCACCCCTCCACTTT.

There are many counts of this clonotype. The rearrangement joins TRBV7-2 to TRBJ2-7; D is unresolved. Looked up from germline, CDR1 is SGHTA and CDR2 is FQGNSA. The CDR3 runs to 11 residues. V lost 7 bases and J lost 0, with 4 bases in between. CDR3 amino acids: CASTNSYEQYF. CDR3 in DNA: TGTGCCAGCACAAACTCCTACGAGCAGTACTTC.

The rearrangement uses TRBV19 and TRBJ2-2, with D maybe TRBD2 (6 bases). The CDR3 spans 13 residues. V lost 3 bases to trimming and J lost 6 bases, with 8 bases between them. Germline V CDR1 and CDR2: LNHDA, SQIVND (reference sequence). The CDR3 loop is CASSISGAGELFF. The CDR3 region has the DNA TGTGCCAGTAGTATTTCGGGGGCCGGGGAGCTGTTTTTT.

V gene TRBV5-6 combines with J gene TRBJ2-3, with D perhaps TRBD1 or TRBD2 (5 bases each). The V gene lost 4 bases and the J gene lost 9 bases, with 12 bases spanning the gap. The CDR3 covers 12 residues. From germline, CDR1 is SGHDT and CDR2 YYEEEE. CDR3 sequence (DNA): TGTGCCAGCAGCCCGGGGCCAGGGACGCAGTATTTT. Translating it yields CASSPGPGTQYF.

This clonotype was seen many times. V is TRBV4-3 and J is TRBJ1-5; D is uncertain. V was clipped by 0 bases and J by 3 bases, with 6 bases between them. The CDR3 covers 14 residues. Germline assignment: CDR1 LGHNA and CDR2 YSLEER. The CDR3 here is CASSQDSANQPQHF. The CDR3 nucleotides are TGCGCCAGCAGCCAAGATTCCGCCAATCAGCCCCAGCATTTT.

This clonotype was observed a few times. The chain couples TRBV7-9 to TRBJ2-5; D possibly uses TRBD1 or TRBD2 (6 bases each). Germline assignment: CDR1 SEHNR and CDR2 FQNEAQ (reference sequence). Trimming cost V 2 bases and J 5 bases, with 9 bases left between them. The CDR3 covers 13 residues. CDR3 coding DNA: TGTGCCAGCAGCTTATGGGGGGCTGAGACCCAGTACTTC. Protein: CASSLWGAETQYF.

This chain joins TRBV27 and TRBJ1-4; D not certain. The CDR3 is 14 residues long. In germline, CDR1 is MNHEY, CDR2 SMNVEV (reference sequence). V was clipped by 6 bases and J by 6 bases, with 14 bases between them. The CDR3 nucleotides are TGTGCCAGCAGGATCACGAACCTACATGAAAAACTGTTTTTT. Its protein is CASRITNLHEKLFF.

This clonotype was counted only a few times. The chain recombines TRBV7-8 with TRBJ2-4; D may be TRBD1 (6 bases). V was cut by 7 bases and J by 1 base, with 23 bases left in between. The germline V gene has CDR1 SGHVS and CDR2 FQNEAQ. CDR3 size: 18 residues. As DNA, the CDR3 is TGTGCCAGCACCTCGACCCGGCCAAACAGGGAGGCCAAAAACATTCAGTACTTC. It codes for CASTSTRPNREAKNIQYF.

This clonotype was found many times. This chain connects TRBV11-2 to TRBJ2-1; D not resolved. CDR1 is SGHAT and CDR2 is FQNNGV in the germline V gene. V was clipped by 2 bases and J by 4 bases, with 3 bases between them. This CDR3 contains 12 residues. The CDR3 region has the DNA TGTGCCAGCAGCTTAAGTTACAATGAGCAGTTCTTC. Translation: CASSLSYNEQFF.